A single TCR beta chain is shown here with its context. The antigen is undetermined. Selection for sequencing was limited to patients who had shown CD8+CD57+ cell expansion by flow cytometry. Patients were untreated when blood was sampled. V lost 10 bases and J lost 8, with 8 bases in between. The CDR3 spans 10 residues. Germline CDR1 and CDR2: KGHDR and SFDVKD. Template material for TCR beta VDJ and CDR3 profiling consisted of genomic DNA. TCRdb redid the calling of the reads with MiXCR, one entry per CDR3 protein. Found here are 250,000 or so distinct CDR3 sequences, approximately 45% of them singletons; the top ten hold about 8.3%. This record belongs to a study of CD8+CD57+ T cells in acquired aplastic anemia. Study conclusions and caveats: Comparison of patients with controls identified roughly 30 shared CD8+ CDR3 sequences.

This sequence was found in a human donor with aplastic anemia. The sequenced material came from sorted CD4+, CD8+, or CD8+CD57+ T cells (not recorded which) from PBMCs. The chain carries TRBV24-1 and TRBJ2-1; D is undetermined. Here the CDR3 reads CATLVHEQFF. The CDR3 DNA reads TGTGCCACGTTGGTACATGAGCAGTTCTTC.